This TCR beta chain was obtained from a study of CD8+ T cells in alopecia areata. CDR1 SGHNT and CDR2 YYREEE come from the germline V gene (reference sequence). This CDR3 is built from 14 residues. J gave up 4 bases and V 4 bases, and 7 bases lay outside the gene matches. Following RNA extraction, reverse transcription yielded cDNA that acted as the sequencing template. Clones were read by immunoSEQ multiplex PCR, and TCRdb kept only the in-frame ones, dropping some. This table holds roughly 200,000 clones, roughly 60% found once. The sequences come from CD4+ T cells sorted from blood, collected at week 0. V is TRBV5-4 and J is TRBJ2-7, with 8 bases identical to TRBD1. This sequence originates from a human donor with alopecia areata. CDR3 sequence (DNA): TGTGCCAGCAGCCTCGGACAGGGTGGGTACGAGCAGTACTTC. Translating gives CASSLGQGGYEQYF.